The 27 T cell receptor beta chains given below trace back to one sample, sequenced in a study of CD8+CD57+ T cells in acquired aplastic anemia. Researchers used genomic DNA as the template to profile TCR beta VDJ and CDR3. TCRdb ran MiXCR on the reads and lists one entry per CDR3 protein. In the table there are hundreds of thousands of distinct CDR3 sequences, about two thirds of which are singletons. The sequencing input was sorted CD4+, CD8+, or CD8+CD57+ T cells (not recorded which) from PBMCs. The receptors come from a human donor in good health, serving as a control.

In the case of this clonotype: The junction shows a germline mismatch at one end, possibly a read error. The genes are TRBV6-5 and TRBJ2-1; D not certain. The CDR3 extends over 15 amino acids. Looked up from germline, CDR1 is MNHEY and CDR2 is SVGAGI. CDR3 sequence: CASSEMGSSYNEQFF. CDR3 sequence (DNA): TGTGCCAGCAGCGAGATGGGTTCGTCCTACAATGAGCAGTTCTTT.

Worth noting for this clonotype: A junction boundary mismatches the germline segment, possibly from a read error. This chain links TRBV7-8 with TRBJ1-1; possibly TRBD1 for D (5 bases). Germline V gene sequence: CDR1 SGHVS, CDR2 FQNEAQ. This CDR3 is 14 amino acids long. The CDR3 reads CASSAQTIGGEQYF. In DNA, the CDR3 is TGTGCCAGCAGCGCACAGACTATCGGGGGGGAACAGTACTTT.

The chain employs TRBV5-1 and TRBJ2-6, with D uncertain. The CDR3 contains 13 residues. V lost 0 bases and J lost 15, with 13 bases in between. CDR1 is SGHRS, CDR2 YFSETQ, per germline. CDR3: CASSLDEPRYLTF. CDR3 DNA sequence: TGCGCCAGCAGCTTGGACGAGCCGAGGTACCTGACTTTC.

Details on this clonotype: Germline is not matched at one junction end, which may reflect a read error. The chain couples TRBV11-2 to TRBJ2-7; TRBD1 might be the D (5 bases). Germline CDR1 is SGHAT and CDR2 is FQNNGV. The CDR3 totals 15 residues. In nucleotides, the CDR3 is TGCGCCAGCAGCTTAGGAGTGACAGCCGCCTACGAGCAGTACTTC. Translated, it gives CASSLGVTAAYEQYF. Combining the CDR3 with reference TRBV11-2 and TRBJ2-7 gives the whole variable domain EAGVAQSPRYKIIEKRQSVAFWCNPISGHATLYWYQQILGQGPKLLIQFQNNGVVDDSQLPKDRFSAERLKGVDSTLKIQPAKLEDSAVYLCASSLGVTAAYEQYFGPGTRLTVT.

In this sample, this clonotype turned up once. The rearrangement joins TRBV4-1 to TRBJ1-1; 9 positions agree with TRBD1. The CDR3 totals 13 residues. Germline CDR1 and CDR2: MGHRA and YSYEKL. DNA of the CDR3: TGCAGCAGCAGACAGGGGGTGAACACTGAAGCTTTCTTT. This translates into CSSRQGVNTEAFF.

Note on this clonotype: This CDR3 fails to terminate in the conserved phenylalanine or tryptophan, so it likely reflects a read error. The limits of the CDR3 on the DNA are not certain, so only TCRdb's listed CDR3 is given. The V call is TRBV7-6, the J call TRBJ2-3; the listed D gene, TRBD1, was not tested against the DNA. Germline loops: CDR1 SGHVS, CDR2 FNYEAQ. A total of 12 residues make up the CDR3, ends included. CDR3 amino acids: CASSFSHGTKDT.

V and J are TRBV15 and TRBJ2-5, with no clear D. The end of the DNA fits TRBJ2-7 better, so the J call may be wrong. This CDR3 spans 16 amino acids. Germline V CDR1 and CDR2: LNHNV, YYDKDF (reference sequence). CDR3 protein: CATSKTLGKTFYEQYF. CDR3 DNA sequence: TGTGCCACCAGCAAAACGTTGGGAAAGACATTCTACGAGCAGTACTTC.

A word on this clonotype: Because the CDR3 is missing its conserved closing phenylalanine or tryptophan, this is likely a read error. It is unclear where the CDR3 begins or ends on the DNA, so no DNA is shown, and the CDR3 is as TCRdb lists it. V usage is TRBV7-3 and J usage is TRBJ2-5; TRBD2, as called in the table, went unchecked against the DNA. The CDR3 comprises 12 residues, both ends counted. Germline values: CDR1 SGHTA, CDR2 FQGTGA. The CDR3 sequence is CASSRRALRAVL.

As to this clonotype: The junction shows a germline mismatch at one end, possibly a read error. The genes are TRBV7-7 and TRBJ2-2; the D call may be TRBD1 or TRBD2 (7 bases each). The germline V gene encodes CDR1 SSHAT and CDR2 FNYEAQ (reference sequence). The CDR3 totals 16 residues. Here the CDR3 reads CASSSGGGSKTGELFF. The CDR3 nucleotides are TGCGCCAGCAGCTCAGGGGGGGGCAGTAAGACCGGGGAGCTGTTTTTT.

There are many counts of this clonotype. The chain recombines TRBV15 with TRBJ1-6; D unclear. Germline lookup yields CDR1 LNHNV and CDR2 YYDKDF (reference sequence). V was clipped by 0 bases and J by 3 bases, with 3 bases between them. This CDR3 spans 14 amino acids. CDR3 sequence: CATSRDNYNSPLHF. The CDR3 DNA is TGTGCCACCAGCAGAGACAACTATAATTCACCCCTCCACTTT.

This clonotype was picked up a small number of times. Being one base from a much bigger clone, this may be a read error. The chain is built from TRBV10-3 and TRBJ1-2, with TRBD1 identical over 8 bases. This CDR3 spans 17 amino acids. The germline V gene has CDR1 ENHRY and CDR2 SYGVKD. V shed 6 bases, J shed 2 bases, and the junction held 14 bases outside the gene matches. The CDR3 region is CAISPGTGDLNNYGYTF. The CDR3 nucleotides are TGTGCCATCAGCCCCGGGACAGGAGATCTAAACAACTATGGCTACACCTTC.

This clonotype was seen only a few times. This may be a read error: a much more frequent sequence differs by one nucleotide. V usage is TRBV4-2 and J usage is TRBJ1-1; 7 bases fit TRBD1. CDR1 and CDR2 from the germline V gene are LGHNA and YNFKEQ. With 2 bases clipped from V and 3 bases from J, the junction kept 6 bases outside the gene matches. The CDR3 extends over 15 amino acids. This CDR3 reads CASSQTGQMDTEAFF. The CDR3 DNA reads TGTGCCAGCAGCCAAACGGGACAGATGGACACTGAAGCTTTCTTT.

This clonotype has more than one count but fewer than ten. The junction departs from germline at one end; a sequencing error may be responsible. This chain uses TRBV20-1 with TRBJ1-4, with D possibly matching TRBD1 (6 bases). The germline V gene encodes CDR1 DFQATT and CDR2 SNEGSKA (reference sequence). The length of the CDR3 is 15 residues. The CDR3 loop is CSARGATGANEKLVF. CDR3 DNA sequence: TGCAGTGCTAGAGGTGCGACGGGGGCGAATGAAAAACTGGTTTTT.

With respect to this clonotype: Mismatch with germline at one junction end may stem from a read error. The gene calls are TRBV19 and TRBJ1-6; D uncertain. This CDR3 spans 15 amino acids. CDR1 is LNHDA, CDR2 SQIVND, per germline (reference sequence). CDR3: CASSLSWVASSPLPF. The CDR3 coding sequence is TGTGCCAGTAGTCTCTCGTGGGTGGCGAGCTCCCCCCTCCCCTTT.

The chain carries TRBV5-1 and TRBJ1-2; the D is unclear. Germline lookup yields CDR1 SGHRS and CDR2 YFSETQ. Trimming cost V 4 bases and J 5 bases, with 15 bases left between them. The length of the CDR3 is 14 residues. CDR3 sequence: CASSERPSQYGYTF. For the CDR3, the DNA is TGCGCCAGCAGCGAGAGACCGTCACAATATGGCTACACCTTC.

In the case of this clonotype: A read error may produce the germline difference seen at one junction end. This sequence joins TRBV19 and TRBJ1-6, with D unresolved. CDR1 LNHDA and CDR2 SQIVND come from the germline V gene (reference sequence). The CDR3 length is 14 residues. The CDR3 loop is CASSTGPLYSPPNF. For the CDR3, the DNA is TGTGCCAGTAGTACAGGACCATTGTACTCACCCCCCAACTTT.

CDR3 sequence: CSARVLRGANGYTF. CDR3 coding DNA: TGCAGTGCTAGAGTTTTAAGGGGGGCAAATGGCTACACCTTC. The J gene is TRBJ1-2, the V gene TRBV20-1, with D maybe TRBD1 (6 bases). CDR1 and CDR2 from the germline V gene are DFQATT and SNEGSKA (reference sequence). This CDR3 contains 14 residues. The ends were cut back, 1 base at V and 6 bases at J, with 15 bases in the middle.

The CDR3 nucleotides are TGCGCCAGCATTGTCGAAGTTGGGACGTTTTCAGACACTGAAGCTTTCTTT. Its translation is CASIVEVGTFSDTEAFF. This rearrangement joins TRBV10-2 to TRBJ1-1; D is perhaps TRBD1 (5 bases). CDR3 length: 17 amino acids. The V gene's germline CDR1 is WSHSY and CDR2 SAAADI. The V gene lost 7 bases and the J gene lost 3 bases, with 24 bases spanning the gap.

This chain joins TRBV12-3 or TRBV12-4 and TRBJ2-1; D remains ambiguous. The V end lost 6 bases, the J end lost 1 base, and 13 bases lay between the germline ends. The CDR3 is 15 amino acids. CDR3 in amino acids: CASRPVSPSYNEQFF. CDR3 coding DNA: TGTGCCAGCAGACCAGTCAGCCCATCCTACAATGAGCAGTTCTTC.

The V and J genes are TRBV5-4 and TRBJ2-3; D is perhaps TRBD1 (6 bases). Germline V gene data show CDR1 as SGHNT and CDR2 as YYREEE (reference sequence). The V end was cut by 4 bases, the J end by 3 bases, with 12 bases between. CDR3 size: 14 residues. The CDR3 nucleotides read TGTGCCAGCAGCACATGGGACACGACAGATACGCAGTATTTT. It translates to CASSTWDTTDTQYF.

This clonotype was recorded at least ten times. The chain is built from TRBV6-6 and TRBJ2-7; unclear D gene. Trimming shortened V by 2 bases and J by 0 bases, and 2 bases separated the two germline ends. The CDR3 spans 12 residues. Germline lookup yields CDR1 MNHNY and CDR2 SVGAGI (reference sequence). Here the CDR3 reads CASSYSSYEQYF. The DNA of the CDR3 is TGTGCCAGCAGTTACAGCTCCTACGAGCAGTACTTC.

A remark on this clonotype: A much bigger clone sits one base away, suggesting this may be a read error. V and J are TRBV30 and TRBJ2-5; possible D gene TRBD2, 5 bases. The CDR3 has 11 amino acids. In germline, CDR1 is GTSNPN, CDR2 SVGIG (reference sequence). The CDR3 nucleotides read TGTGTGCGATCCGGGAAAGAGACCCAGTACTTC. Translated: CVRSGKETQYF.

In the case of this clonotype: One junction end does not reproduce the germline sequence, and a read error may be involved. CDR3: CASSVAPASTEAFF. Written as DNA, the CDR3 is TGTGCCAGCAGTGTGGCACCAGCGAGCACTGAAGCTTTCTTT. The chain is built from TRBV5-1 and TRBJ1-1; D ambiguous. Germline V lookup: CDR1 SGHRS, CDR2 YFSETQ. The CDR3 spans 14 residues. Complete variable domain (other parts from reference TRBV5-1 and TRBJ1-1): KAGVTQTPRYLIKTRGQQVTLSCSPISGHRSVSWYQQTPGQGLQFLFEYFSETQRNKGNFPGRFSGRQFSNSRSEMNVSTLELGDSALYLCASSVAPASTEAFFGQGTRLTVV.

With regard to this clonotype: The CDR3 does not close with the conserved phenylalanine or tryptophan, likely indicating a read error. The chain joins TRBV7-9 to TRBJ1-2, with 7 bases identical to TRBD1. CDR1 SEHNR and CDR2 FQNEAQ come from the germline V gene (reference sequence). This CDR3 spans 13 amino acids. V trimming: 1 base; J trimming: 7 bases; junction bases outside the gene matches: 3. Written as DNA, the CDR3 is TGTGCCAGCAGCTTAGGGGAGGGGGCTGGCTACACCTCC. Amino acids: CASSLGEGAGYTS.

Of note for this clonotype: The conserved final phenylalanine or tryptophan is absent from the CDR3, which likely points to a read error. The limits of the CDR3 on the DNA are not certain, so only TCRdb's listed CDR3 is given. The chain joins TRBV15 to TRBJ1-2. Germline values: CDR1 LNHNV, CDR2 YYDKDF (reference sequence). The CDR3 is 15 amino acids long, termini counted. The CDR3 sequence is CATSRHTGRHSCDTY.

J is TRBJ2-3 and V is TRBV20-1, with 9 positions matching TRBD2. The V gene's germline CDR1 is DFQATT and CDR2 SNEGSKA (reference sequence). The CDR3 is made up of 15 amino acids. Germline trimming cut 4 bases from V and 4 bases from J; bases unmatched to any gene: 9. The CDR3 coding sequence is TGCAGTGCTAAGTGGCGGGGGGGCACAGCAGATACGCAGTATTTT. Amino acids: CSAKWRGGTADTQYF.

The chain has TRBV6-6 and TRBJ1-6, with a possible D match to TRBD1 (5 bases). The CDR3 is 14 residues long. Germline V gene lookup returns CDR1 MNHNY and CDR2 SVGAGI (reference sequence). The CDR3 protein is CEIGDQGRGSPLHF. The CDR3 DNA reads as TGTGAGATCGGAGATCAGGGAAGAGGATCACCCCTCCACTTT.